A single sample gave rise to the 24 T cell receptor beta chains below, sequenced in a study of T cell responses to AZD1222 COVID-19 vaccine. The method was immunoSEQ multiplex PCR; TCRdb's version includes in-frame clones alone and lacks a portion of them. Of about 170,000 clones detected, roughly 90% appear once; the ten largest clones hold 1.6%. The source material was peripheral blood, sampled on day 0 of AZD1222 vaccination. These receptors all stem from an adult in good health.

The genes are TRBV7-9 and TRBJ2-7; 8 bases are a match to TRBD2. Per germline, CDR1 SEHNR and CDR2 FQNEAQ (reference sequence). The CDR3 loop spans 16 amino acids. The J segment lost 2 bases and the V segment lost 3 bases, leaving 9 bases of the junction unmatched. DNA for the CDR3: TGTGCCAGCAGCTTTGCGGGGGGCGTCGGAACCTACGAGCAGTACTTC. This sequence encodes CASSFAGGVGTYEQYF.

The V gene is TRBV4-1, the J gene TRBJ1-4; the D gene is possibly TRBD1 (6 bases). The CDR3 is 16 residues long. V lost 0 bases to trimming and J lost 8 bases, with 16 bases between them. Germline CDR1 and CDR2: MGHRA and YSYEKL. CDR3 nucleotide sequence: TGCGCCAGCAGCCAAGATTCGGGGGCGCAAGGAGAAAAACTGTTTTTT. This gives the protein CASSQDSGAQGEKLFF.

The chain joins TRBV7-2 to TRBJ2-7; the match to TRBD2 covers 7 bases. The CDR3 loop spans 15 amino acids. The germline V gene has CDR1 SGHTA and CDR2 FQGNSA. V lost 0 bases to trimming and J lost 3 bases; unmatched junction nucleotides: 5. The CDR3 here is CASSLAQASGYEQYF. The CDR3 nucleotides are TGTGCCAGCAGCTTAGCCCAGGCTAGCGGCTACGAGCAGTACTTC.

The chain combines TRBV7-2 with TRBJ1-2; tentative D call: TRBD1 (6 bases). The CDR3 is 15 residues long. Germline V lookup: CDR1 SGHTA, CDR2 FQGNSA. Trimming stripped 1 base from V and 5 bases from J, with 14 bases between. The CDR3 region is CASSLDPGARYGYTF. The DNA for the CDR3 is TGTGCCAGCAGCTTAGACCCGGGGGCCAGGTATGGCTACACCTTC.

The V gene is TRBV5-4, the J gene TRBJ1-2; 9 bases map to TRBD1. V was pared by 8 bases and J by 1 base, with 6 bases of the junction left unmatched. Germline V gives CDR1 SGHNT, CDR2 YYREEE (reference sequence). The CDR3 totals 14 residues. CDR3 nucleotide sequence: TGTGCCAGTACGGGACAGGGAATTAACTATGGCTACACCTTC. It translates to CASTGQGINYGYTF.

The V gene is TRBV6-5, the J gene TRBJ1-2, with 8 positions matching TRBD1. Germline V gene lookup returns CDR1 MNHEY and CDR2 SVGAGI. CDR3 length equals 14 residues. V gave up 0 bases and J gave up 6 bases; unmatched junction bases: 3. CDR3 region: CASSYSGQVNGYTF. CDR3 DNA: TGTGCCAGCAGTTACTCGGGACAGGTGAATGGCTACACCTTC.

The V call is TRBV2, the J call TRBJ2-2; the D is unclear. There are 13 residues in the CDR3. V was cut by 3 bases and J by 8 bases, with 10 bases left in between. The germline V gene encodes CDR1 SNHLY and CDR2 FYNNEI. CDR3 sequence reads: CASSDEGVGELFF. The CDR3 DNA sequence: TGTGCCAGCAGTGATGAAGGTGTGGGGGAGCTGTTTTTT.

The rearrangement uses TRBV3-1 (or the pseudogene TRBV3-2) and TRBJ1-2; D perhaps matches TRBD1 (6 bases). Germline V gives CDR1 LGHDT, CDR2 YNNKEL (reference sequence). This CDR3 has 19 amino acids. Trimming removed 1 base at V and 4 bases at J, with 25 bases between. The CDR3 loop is CASSQGRQTGSGAGYGYTF. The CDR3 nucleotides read TGTGCCAGCAGCCAAGGCAGGCAAACGGGATCGGGGGCGGGCTATGGCTACACCTTC.

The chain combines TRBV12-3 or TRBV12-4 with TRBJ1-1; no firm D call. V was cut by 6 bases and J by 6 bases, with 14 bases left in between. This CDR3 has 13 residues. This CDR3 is CASSLGSVSEAFF. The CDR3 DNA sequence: TGTGCCAGCAGCCTCGGGTCCGTGTCTGAAGCTTTCTTT.

In nucleotides, the CDR3 is TGTGCCAGCAGTGAGCGGGACAGGGGATTCCGCGAGCAGTACTTC. Its protein product is CASSERDRGFREQYF. V is TRBV6-1 and J is TRBJ2-7; 10 bases align to TRBD1. Losses at the gene ends were 3 bases for V and 6 bases for J; bases not matched to a gene: 8. This CDR3 contains 15 residues. Germline V gene lookup returns CDR1 MNHNS and CDR2 SASEGT.

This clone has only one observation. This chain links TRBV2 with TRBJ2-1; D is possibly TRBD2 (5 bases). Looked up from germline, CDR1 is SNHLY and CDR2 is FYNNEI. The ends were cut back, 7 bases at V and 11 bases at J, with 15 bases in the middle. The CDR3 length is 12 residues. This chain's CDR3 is CASTAERVKQFF. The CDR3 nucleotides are TGTGCCAGCACCGCGGAGAGGGTTAAGCAGTTCTTC.

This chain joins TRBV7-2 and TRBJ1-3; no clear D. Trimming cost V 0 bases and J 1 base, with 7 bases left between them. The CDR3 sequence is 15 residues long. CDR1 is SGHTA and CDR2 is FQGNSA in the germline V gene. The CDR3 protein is CASSLAHGSGNTIYF. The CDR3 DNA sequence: TGTGCCAGCAGCTTAGCGCACGGGTCTGGAAACACCATATATTTT.

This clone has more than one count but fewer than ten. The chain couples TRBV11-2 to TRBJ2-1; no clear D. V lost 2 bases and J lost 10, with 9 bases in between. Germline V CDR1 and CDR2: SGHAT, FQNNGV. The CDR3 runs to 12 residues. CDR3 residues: CASSLLLWEQFF. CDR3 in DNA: TGTGCCAGCAGCTTATTGTTATGGGAGCAGTTCTTC.

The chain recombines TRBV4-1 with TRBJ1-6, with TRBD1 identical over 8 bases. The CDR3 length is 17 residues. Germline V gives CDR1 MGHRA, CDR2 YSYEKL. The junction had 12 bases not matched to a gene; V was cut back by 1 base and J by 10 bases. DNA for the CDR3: TGCGCCAGCAGCCAAGTCACCCGGCCAGGGGGCAAATCACCCCTCCACTTT. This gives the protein CASSQVTRPGGKSPLHF.

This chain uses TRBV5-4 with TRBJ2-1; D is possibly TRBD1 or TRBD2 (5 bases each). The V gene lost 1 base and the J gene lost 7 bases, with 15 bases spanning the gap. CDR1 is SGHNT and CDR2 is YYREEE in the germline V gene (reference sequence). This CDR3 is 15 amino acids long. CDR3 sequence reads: CASSLYMGPPNEQFF. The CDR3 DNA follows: TGTGCCAGCAGCTTGTACATGGGACCGCCGAATGAGCAGTTCTTC. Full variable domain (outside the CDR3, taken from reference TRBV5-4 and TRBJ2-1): ETGVTQSPTHLIKTRGQQVTLRCSSQSGHNTVSWYQQALGQGPQFIFQYYREEENGRGNFPPRFSGLQFPNYSSELNVNALELDDSALYLCASSLYMGPPNEQFFGPGTRLTVL.

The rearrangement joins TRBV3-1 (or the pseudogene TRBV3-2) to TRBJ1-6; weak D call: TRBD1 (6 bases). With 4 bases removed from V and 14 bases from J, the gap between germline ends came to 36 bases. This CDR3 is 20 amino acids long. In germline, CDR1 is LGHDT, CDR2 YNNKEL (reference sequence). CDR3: CASSRSTGLGGSSSVLTLHF. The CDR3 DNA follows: TGTGCCAGCAGCCGCTCAACAGGGTTGGGGGGCTCGTCTTCTGTGCTCACCCTCCACTTT.

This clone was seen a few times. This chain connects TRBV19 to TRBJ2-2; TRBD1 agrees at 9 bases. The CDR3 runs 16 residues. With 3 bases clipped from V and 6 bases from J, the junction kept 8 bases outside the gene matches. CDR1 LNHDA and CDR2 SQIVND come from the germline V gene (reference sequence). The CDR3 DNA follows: TGTGCCAGTAGTATCCCCGGGACAGGGAAGGCCGGGGAGCTGTTTTTT. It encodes CASSIPGTGKAGELFF.

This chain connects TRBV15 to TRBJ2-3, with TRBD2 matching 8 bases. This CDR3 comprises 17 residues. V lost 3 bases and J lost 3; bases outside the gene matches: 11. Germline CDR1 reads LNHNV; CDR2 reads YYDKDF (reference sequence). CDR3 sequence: CATSRGWGTRKTDTQYF. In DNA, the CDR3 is TGTGCCACCAGCAGGGGTTGGGGGACTAGGAAAACAGATACGCAGTATTTT.

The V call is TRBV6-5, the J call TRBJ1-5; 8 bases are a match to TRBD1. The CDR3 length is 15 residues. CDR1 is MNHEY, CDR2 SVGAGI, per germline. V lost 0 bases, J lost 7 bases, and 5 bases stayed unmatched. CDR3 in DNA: TGTGCCAGCAGTTACTCGGTACAGGGGGACCAGCCCCAGCATTTT. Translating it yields CASSYSVQGDQPQHF.

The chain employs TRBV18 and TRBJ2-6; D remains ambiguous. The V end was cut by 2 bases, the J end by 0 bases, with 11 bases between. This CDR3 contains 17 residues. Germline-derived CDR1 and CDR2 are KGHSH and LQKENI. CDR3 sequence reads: CASSPDFPSSGANVLTF. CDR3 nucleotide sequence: TGTGCCAGCTCACCAGACTTTCCGAGCTCTGGGGCCAACGTCCTGACTTTC.

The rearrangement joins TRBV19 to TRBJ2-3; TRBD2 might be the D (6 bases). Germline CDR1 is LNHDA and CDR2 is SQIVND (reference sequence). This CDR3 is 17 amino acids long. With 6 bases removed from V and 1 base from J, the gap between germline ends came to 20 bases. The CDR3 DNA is TGTGCCAGTAGGACCACCCGGGGGACGGCCCGCACAGATACGCAGTATTTT. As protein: CASRTTRGTARTDTQYF.

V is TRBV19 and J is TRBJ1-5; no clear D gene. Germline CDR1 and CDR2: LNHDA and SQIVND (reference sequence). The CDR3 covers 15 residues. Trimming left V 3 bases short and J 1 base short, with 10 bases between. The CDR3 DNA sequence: TGTGCCAGTAGTATCCGGCGGGCCAGCAATCAGCCCCAGCATTTT. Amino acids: CASSIRRASNQPQHF.

CDR3 DNA: TGTGCCAGCAGCCCGAAGGGTCCGGGACCCCTCCACTTT. This translates into CASSPKGPGPLHF. The chain joins TRBV7-3 to TRBJ1-6; no firm D call. There are 13 residues in the CDR3. V shed 5 bases and J shed 12 bases, with 14 bases lying between them. Germline V gene data show CDR1 as SGHTA and CDR2 as FQGTGA.

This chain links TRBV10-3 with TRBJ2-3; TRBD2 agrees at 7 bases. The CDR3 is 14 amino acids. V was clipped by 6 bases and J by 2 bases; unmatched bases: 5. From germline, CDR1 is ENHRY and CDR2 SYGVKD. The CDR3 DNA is TGTGCCATCAGCGGGAGGTCCCTCACAGATACGCAGTATTTT. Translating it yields CAISGRSLTDTQYF.